The 8 T cell receptor beta chains given below trace back to one sample, sequenced in a study of blood T cell repertoires in COVID-19. The protocol was immunoSEQ multiplex PCR, while the TCRdb copy is restricted to in-frame clones and leaves out a portion. Of about 240,000 clones listed, around 90% are singletons. Specimen: peripheral blood. All receptors come from a man in his sixties who had recovered from COVID-19.

The rearrangement joins TRBV7-8 to TRBJ1-1; D is perhaps TRBD1 (5 bases). The length of the CDR3 is 14 residues. Trimming removed 5 bases at V and 1 base at J, with 11 bases between. CDR1 SGHVS and CDR2 FQNEAQ come from the germline V gene. CDR3 DNA sequence: TGTGCCAGCAGCCCTCGACAGTCGAACACTGAAGCTTTCTTT. The encoded protein is CASSPRQSNTEAFF.

The chain uses TRBV30 and TRBJ1-3; 7 bases align to TRBD1. The CDR3 runs 15 residues. Germline V lookup: CDR1 GTSNPN, CDR2 SVGIG (reference sequence). The ends lost 2 bases at V and 1 base at J; junction bases unmatched: 5. The CDR3 DNA reads TGTGCCTGGAGTATGGGGACAGAGTCTGGAAACACCATATATTTT. Residues: CAWSMGTESGNTIYF. The full variable domain, rest sourced from reference TRBV30 and TRBJ1-3, is SQTIHQWPATLVQPVGSPLSLECTVEGTSNPNLYWYRQAAGRGLQLLFYSVGIGQISSEVPQNLSASRPQDRQFILSSKKLLLSDSGFYLCAWSMGTESGNTIYFGEGSWLTVV.

The table lists this clone with a few counts. The V call is TRBV24-1, the J call TRBJ2-2; 10 bases are a match to TRBD1. There are 16 residues in the CDR3. V dropped 0 bases and J dropped 3; count of bases not matched to a gene: 0. Germline values: CDR1 KGHDR, CDR2 SFDVKD. The CDR3 sequence is CATSDLGTGDTGELFF. The CDR3 bases are TGTGCCACCAGTGATTTGGGGACAGGGGACACCGGGGAGCTGTTTTTT.

The CDR3 DNA reads TGTGCCAGCAGTTTATCAAACGGCGACATCAGACTGTTTTTT. Translated, it gives CASSLSNGDIRLFF. The chain joins TRBV27 to TRBJ1-4; D is ambiguous. Germline CDR1 MNHEY, CDR2 SMNVEV (reference sequence). V lost 0 bases and J lost 13, with 15 bases in between. CDR3 length: 14 amino acids.

The chain has TRBV5-6 and TRBJ1-5; 7 bases line up with TRBD1. The CDR3 is 14 residues long. CDR1 SGHDT and CDR2 YYEEEE come from the germline V gene. After removal of 5 bases from V and 4 bases from J, the junction contained 6 bases not matched to a gene. The chain's CDR3 is CASRRRDSNQPQHF. DNA of the CDR3: TGTGCCAGCAGACGGAGGGACAGTAATCAGCCCCAGCATTTT.

The chain joins TRBV7-9 to TRBJ2-7; TRBD2 might be the D (6 bases). The CDR3 consists of 14 residues. Germline-derived CDR1 and CDR2 are SEHNR and FQNEAQ (reference sequence). The V end was cut by 0 bases, the J end by 5 bases, with 11 bases between. The CDR3 DNA reads TGTGCCAGCAGCTTAGCCGGGGGAGTCGACGAGCAGTACTTC. It yields the protein CASSLAGGVDEQYF.

The gene calls are TRBV18 and TRBJ2-3; a possible D gene is TRBD2 (5 bases). Germline V gene lookup returns CDR1 KGHSH and CDR2 LQKENI. The V end was cut by 3 bases, the J end by 4 bases, with 14 bases between. This CDR3 is built from 15 residues. The CDR3 coding sequence is TGTGCCAGCTCACCCCCCGGGATTGTCCCAGATACGCAGTATTTT. Translated, it gives CASSPPGIVPDTQYF. Full variable domain (remainder filled in from reference TRBV18 and TRBJ2-3): NAGVMQNPRHLVRRRGQEARLRCSPMKGHSHVYWYRQLPEEGLKFMVYLQKENIIDESGMPKERFSAEFPKEGPSILRIQQVVRGDSAAYFCASSPPGIVPDTQYFGPGTRLTVL.

The chain has TRBV2 and TRBJ2-1; tentatively, D is TRBD1 (6 bases). There are 12 residues in the CDR3. Germline CDR1 reads SNHLY; CDR2 reads FYNNEI. Trimming took 6 bases from V and 6 from J, leaving 9 bases between them. CDR3 amino acids: CASRPGANEQFF. The CDR3 DNA follows: TGTGCCAGCAGGCCAGGGGCCAATGAGCAGTTCTTC.